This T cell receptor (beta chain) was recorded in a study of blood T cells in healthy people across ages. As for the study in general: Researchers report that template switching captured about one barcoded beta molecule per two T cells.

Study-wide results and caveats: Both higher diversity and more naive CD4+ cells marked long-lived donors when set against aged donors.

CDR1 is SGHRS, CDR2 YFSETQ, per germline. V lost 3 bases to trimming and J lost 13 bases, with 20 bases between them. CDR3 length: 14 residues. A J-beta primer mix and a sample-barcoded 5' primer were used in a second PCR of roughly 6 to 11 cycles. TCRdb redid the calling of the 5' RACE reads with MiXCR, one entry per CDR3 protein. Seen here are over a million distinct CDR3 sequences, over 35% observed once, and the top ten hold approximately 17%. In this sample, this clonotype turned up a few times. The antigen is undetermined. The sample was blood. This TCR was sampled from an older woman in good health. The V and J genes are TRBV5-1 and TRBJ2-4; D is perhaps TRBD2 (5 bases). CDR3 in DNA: TGCGCCAGCAGCTGGTTGGTAGGACGGGGAGAGCAGTACTTC. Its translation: CASSWLVGRGEQYF.